This T cell receptor beta chain emerged from a study of identical twins (dated by TCRdb to about 2016). With respect to the entire study: TCR alpha and beta repertoires from monozygotic twins, unrelated adults of various ages and cord blood were deep-sequenced to test whether fetal clonotypes persist. Replicate twin experiments were performed at different times using different library preparation protocols to rule out contamination. Findings and caveats that apply to the study as a whole: Excess twin sharing in beta out-of-frame sequences was weaker because fewer shared sequences lowered the signal-to-noise ratio. Recombination models systematically underestimated out-of-frame TCR alpha sharing in monozygotic twins but agreed with sharing between unrelated individuals. Zero-insertion analyses could be partly confounded by invariant T cells such as MAIT and iNKT, although diverse VJ usage argued against such confounding for most clonotypes. Compared with coincidental sharing between unrelated individuals, out-of-frame TCR alpha sequences shared between twins showed an excess of sequences with low generation probability. Conclusions relied on cross-sectional statistical analysis, since the same donors could not be followed over many years. Fewer insertions were carried by abundant cord blood beta clonotypes; a weaker similar trend was observed in young adult naive repertoires, while no such trend was observed in memory repertoires.

The germline V gene (reference sequence) yields MNHNY for CDR1 and SVGAGI for CDR2. Spanning cysteine to phenylalanine, the CDR3 consists of 14 amino acids. Only CDR3 DNA is held: 42 bases, read in frame from base 1. V gives up 8 bases and J gives up 4 bases, and the segment between their germline ends measures 17 bases. To note about this clonotype: Which antigen it targets is not known. No clone much larger than this one lies a single base away; base qualities are absent.

All donors were healthy Caucasians. The receptor library was made with 5' RACE. Sequencing was performed on an Illumina HiSeq 2000. A universal primer binding site was introduced by template switching, and a unique molecular identifier was present in the final cDNA, enabling accurate counting of TCR cDNA molecules. Specific primers in the conserved constant-segment region were used to synthesize first-strand cDNA for the TCR alpha and beta chains. To control for contamination, every cDNA library carried two barcodes: a SMART-Mk sample barcode plus Illumina barcodes. TruSeq adapter sequences along with Illumina sample barcodes were introduced in two successive PCR steps. TCR alpha and beta cDNA libraries were sequenced on the Illumina HiSeq platform with custom primers. As for how the authors treated the data: Unique molecular identifiers were extracted from raw reads with MiGEC, and CDR3 positions were determined with MiXCR. For each individual, recombination models were inferred using an EM algorithm with the repgenHMM and IGoR tools. Shared clonotypes were analyzed with the tcR package in R, and sharing was normalized by the product of cloneset sizes. To study raw recombination without the effects of thymic and clonal selection, out-of-frame nonproductive sequences were analyzed. TCRdb itself trimmed the public reads at Q25 with fastp, ran MiXCR and retained productive beta chains. Each CDR3 protein appears once, grouped with its most common genes and DNA. The V and J calls and clone size come from TCRdb's table, not from the authors' own analysis. The sample records 1.5 million to 2 million distinct CDR3 sequences, about 32% of which are singletons. The biggest ten clones account for about 0.25% of the sample.

The sample comprised cord blood. The origin of this receptor is a newborn girl in good health. This receptor chain uses TRBV6-6 and TRBJ1-2, with an unclear D gene assignment. CDR3 loop: CASGSQPGSYGYTF. Read as DNA, the sequence is TGTGCCAGCGGCTCACAGCCCGGATCCTATGGCTACACCTTC.